This entry lists 21 T cell receptor beta chains sequenced from one sample in a study of T cells after yellow fever vaccination. TCRdb used MiXCR to reprocess the 5' RACE reads, holding one entry per CDR3 protein. The sample shows 200,000 to 300,000 distinct CDR3 sequences, about 7% of them seen only once. Material: CD4+ T cells sorted from PBMCs, obtained on the day of the yellow fever booster vaccination. These receptors were collected from a man younger than 40 who received the YFV17D yellow fever vaccine.

The chain's CDR3 is CATSGGDESYNEQFF. CDR3 sequence (DNA): TGTGCCACCAGCGGGGGGGACGAGTCCTACAATGAGCAGTTCTTC. V and J are TRBV15 and TRBJ2-1, with 7 bases lining up with TRBD2. J was trimmed by 1 base and V by 5 bases; bases with no gene match: 5. Germline V gives CDR1 LNHNV, CDR2 YYDKDF (reference sequence). This CDR3 region has 15 residues.

The chain employs TRBV27 and TRBJ2-1, with TRBD2 matching 8 bases. V lost 5 bases, J lost 10 bases, and 10 bases stayed unmatched. The CDR3 spans 14 residues. The V gene's germline CDR1 is MNHEY and CDR2 SMNVEV (reference sequence). CDR3 protein: CASSPDFIAGEQFF. CDR3 bases: TGTGCCAGCAGTCCGGACTTTATAGCGGGAGAGCAGTTCTTC.

This clonotype was detected many times. CDR3 sequence: CASSSRTSGSTDTQYF. The CDR3 DNA is TGTGCCAGCAGCTCACGGACTAGCGGAAGCACAGATACGCAGTATTTT. This chain links TRBV9 with TRBJ2-3; 10 bases line up with TRBD2. This CDR3 region has 16 residues. V trimming: 4 bases; J trimming: 0 bases; junction bases outside the gene matches: 5. Germline V CDR1 and CDR2: SGDLS, YYNGEE. The complete variable domain, with remaining parts taken from reference TRBV9 and TRBJ2-3, reads DSGVTQTPKHLITATGQRVTLRCSPRSGDLSVYWYQQSLDQGLQFLIQYYNGEERAKGNILERFSAQQFPDLHSELNLSSLELGDSALYFCASSSRTSGSTDTQYFGPGTRLTVL.

This clonotype has ten or more counts. This sequence joins TRBV12-3 or TRBV12-4 and TRBJ2-3; TRBD2 agrees at 10 bases. V lost 6 bases, J lost 5 bases, and 5 bases stayed unmatched. This CDR3 is built from 14 residues. The CDR3 protein is CASRRAGGGDTQYF. The DNA for the CDR3 is TGTGCCAGCAGGCGAGCGGGAGGGGGAGATACGCAGTATTTT.

The rearrangement links TRBV24-1 to TRBJ2-1; D uncertain. Germline V CDR1 and CDR2: KGHDR, SFDVKD. The ends were cut back, 11 bases at V and 6 bases at J, with 10 bases in the middle. CDR3 length equals 11 residues. CDR3 bases: TGTGCCATCTCTGGCCTCAATGAGCAGTTCTTC. Translating gives CAISGLNEQFF.

This sequence joins TRBV4-3 and TRBJ1-1; no clear D gene. CDR1 and CDR2 from the germline V gene are LGHNA and YSLEER. CDR3 size: 14 residues. V was clipped by 0 bases and J by 4 bases, with 9 bases between them. CDR3 sequence reads: CASSQDAMGTEAFF. DNA of the CDR3: TGCGCCAGCAGCCAAGATGCCATGGGCACTGAAGCTTTCTTT.

The genes are TRBV5-1 and TRBJ1-3; D may be TRBD1 (6 bases). V shed 0 bases and J shed 4 bases, with 8 bases lying between them. The CDR3 spans 14 residues. Germline CDR1 is SGHRS and CDR2 is YFSETQ. CDR3 sequence: CASSLGTEGNTIYF. CDR3 bases: TGCGCCAGCAGCTTGGGGACAGAAGGAAACACCATATATTTT.

The V call is TRBV18, the J call TRBJ1-2; D gene ambiguous. Per germline, CDR1 KGHSH and CDR2 LQKENI. CDR3 size: 13 residues. Trimming took off 2 bases at V and 7 bases at J, with 11 bases between the two ends. This CDR3 is CASSPSGGSGYTF. DNA for the CDR3: TGTGCCAGCTCACCATCAGGAGGTAGTGGCTACACCTTC.

V is TRBV5-1 and J is TRBJ2-6, with TRBD2 as a possible D gene (6 bases). Germline CDR1 is SGHRS and CDR2 is YFSETQ. The CDR3 is 17 amino acids. V lost 3 bases, J lost 4 bases, and 17 bases lay in between. CDR3 in amino acids: CASSSGGGKRGANVLTF. As DNA, the CDR3 is TGCGCCAGCAGCTCTGGTGGGGGGAAGCGGGGGGCCAACGTCCTGACTTTC.

The chain couples TRBV7-2 to TRBJ2-1; D may be TRBD2 (6 bases). CDR3 size: 17 residues. Trimming shortened V by 3 bases and J by 0 bases, and 15 bases separated the two germline ends. Germline V gene sequence: CDR1 SGHTA, CDR2 FQGNSA. CDR3 in DNA: TGTGCCAGCAGCTTCCCCTCCCCGACTAGCTCCTACAATGAGCAGTTCTTC. Its protein is CASSFPSPTSSYNEQFF. The whole variable domain, remainder taken from reference TRBV7-2 and TRBJ2-1, is GAGVSQSPSNKVTEKGKDVELRCDPISGHTALYWYRQSLGQGLEFLIYFQGNSAPDKSGLPSDRFSAERTGGSVSTLTIQRTQQEDSAVYLCASSFPSPTSSYNEQFFGPGTRLTVL.

This clonotype was observed many times. The rearrangement links TRBV5-1 to TRBJ2-3; 8 bases fit TRBD2. The CDR3 consists of 16 residues. CDR1 and CDR2 from the germline V gene are SGHRS and YFSETQ. Germline trimming cut 4 bases from V and 0 bases from J; bases unmatched to any gene: 7. This CDR3 is CASSGAAGVSTDTQYF. The DNA for the CDR3 is TGCGCCAGCAGCGGGGCAGCGGGAGTAAGCACAGATACGCAGTATTTT.

There are many counts of this clonotype. The rearrangement joins TRBV29-1 to TRBJ2-1, with 7 bases identical to TRBD2. CDR3 size: 11 residues. Germline V gene lookup returns CDR1 SQVTM and CDR2 ANQGSEA. J was trimmed by 12 bases and V by 5 bases; bases with no gene match: 7. CDR3 amino acids: CSVPGGLGQFF. In nucleotides, the CDR3 is TGCAGCGTTCCGGGTGGACTAGGGCAGTTCTTC.

This clonotype was seen ten or more times. V is TRBV12-3 or TRBV12-4 and J is TRBJ2-7; 7 bases align to TRBD2. Germline trimming cut 3 bases from V and 3 bases from J; bases unmatched to any gene: 5. This CDR3 is built from 14 residues. CDR3: CASSFSGEGYEQYF. As DNA, the CDR3 is TGTGCCAGCAGTTTCTCGGGGGAGGGCTACGAGCAGTACTTC.

This clonotype was seen at least ten times. The rearrangement uses TRBV12-3 or TRBV12-4 and TRBJ2-1; TRBD2 aligns across 8 bases. V trimming: 2 bases; J trimming: 7 bases; junction bases outside the gene matches: 10. CDR3 length equals 16 residues. This CDR3 reads CASSLMGAGGKNEQFF. CDR3 nucleotide sequence: TGTGCCAGCAGTTTAATGGGGGCGGGAGGTAAGAATGAGCAGTTCTTC.

CDR3 nucleotide sequence: TGCAGCGTTGTTTGGGGGCTTGACGGGGAGCTGTTTTTT. Its translation is CSVVWGLDGELFF. This chain joins TRBV29-1 and TRBJ2-2; maybe TRBD1 (6 bases). The V end lost 4 bases, the J end lost 7 bases, and 13 bases lay between the germline ends. The CDR3 extends over 13 amino acids. Germline V gene sequence: CDR1 SQVTM, CDR2 ANQGSEA.

This clonotype was seen more than once but under ten times. The chain is built from TRBV7-3 and TRBJ1-5; D gene unclear. V was clipped by 2 bases and J by 4 bases, with 9 bases between them. The CDR3 has 14 residues. Germline V gene lookup returns CDR1 SGHTA and CDR2 FQGTGA. CDR3 in DNA: TGTGCCAGCAGCTTATCAGGCGGGAATCAGCCCCAGCATTTT. It specifies CASSLSGGNQPQHF.

There are many counts of this clonotype. V usage is TRBV2 and J usage is TRBJ2-3, with D possibly being TRBD1 (5 bases). The length of the CDR3 is 11 residues. The V end lost 7 bases, the J end lost 4 bases, and 6 bases lay between the germline ends. Germline assignment: CDR1 SNHLY and CDR2 FYNNEI. In DNA form, the CDR3 reads TGTGCCAGCACCAGGGCAGATACGCAGTATTTT. It encodes CASTRADTQYF.

This clonotype has a handful of counts. This chain uses TRBV10-3 with TRBJ1-5, with no clear D. The CDR3 is 14 amino acids. Germline CDR1 is ENHRY and CDR2 is SYGVKD. Trimming shortened V by 4 bases and J by 7 bases, and 14 bases separated the two germline ends. The CDR3 here is CAISGAEQQQPQHF. The CDR3 nucleotides read TGTGCCATCAGTGGTGCTGAGCAGCAGCAGCCCCAGCATTTT.

This rearrangement joins TRBV18 to TRBJ1-2; TRBD1 is a possible D gene (5 bases). With 1 base removed from V and 3 bases from J, the gap between germline ends came to 9 bases. CDR3 length: 14 amino acids. Germline V gene sequence: CDR1 KGHSH, CDR2 LQKENI. In DNA form, the CDR3 reads TGTGCCAGCTCACCACTGGCGGGACACTATGGCTACACCTTC. Amino acid sequence: CASSPLAGHYGYTF.

V is TRBV20-1 and J is TRBJ2-3; D unresolved. V was clipped by 1 base and J by 2 bases, with 10 bases between them. Per the germline V gene, CDR1 is DFQATT and CDR2 is SNEGSKA (reference sequence). This CDR3 has 14 amino acids. CDR3 in DNA: TGCAGTGCTAGAGGTGTTCCACTCACAGATACGCAGTATTTT. Its protein product is CSARGVPLTDTQYF.

For the CDR3, the DNA is TGTGCCAGCAGTCCTCCCGGGGGGCGCGGCCTTCCCCGGGGAGCTTTCTTT. It yields the protein CASSPPGGRGLPRGAFF. The chain employs TRBV25-1 and TRBJ1-1, with D possibly TRBD1 on 6 matching bases. CDR1 is MGHDK, CDR2 SYGVNS, per germline. This CDR3 comprises 17 residues. V was shortened by 5 bases and J by 10 bases, with 29 bases between the two germline ends.